The text below deals with one T cell receptor (beta chain). The antigen is not known. This sample is part of a study of cytomegalovirus exposure and HLA in healthy donors. Notes on the study in general: According to the study, 150 to 200 TCR beta chains were cytomegalovirus-associated. Presence/absence analyses supposed approximately even sequencing depth among donors. Several of the most significant clusters appeared linked to common viral pathogens, based on a later analysis. Judged likely to be a sequencing artifact was a cluster of highly shared sequence variants.

CDR1 and CDR2 (germline): MDHEN, SYDVKM. Deletions cut 5 bases from V and 0 bases from J, with 11 bases between. CDR3 size: 15 residues. In the PCR, 60 Vbeta and 13 Jbeta primers were used. Assay: immunoSEQ multiplex PCR; the TCRdb copy retains only in-frame clones and omits some. The table records about 130,000 clones, about three quarters of them present only once. The chain combines TRBV28 with TRBJ2-1; TRBD1 might be the D (5 bases). The sample comprised PBMCs. The receptor comes from a woman aged 40 to 50 in good health and CMV-seronegative. This chain's CDR3 is CASSRQRFSYNEQFF. CDR3 in DNA: TGTGCCAGCAGTAGACAGCGTTTCTCCTACAATGAGCAGTTCTTC.